The rows below give T cell receptor beta chains drawn from one sample of a study of PD-L1 blockade in urothelial cancer. Measured with immunoSEQ multiplex PCR; TCRdb has only the in-frame clones, and not every one. The table lists 100,000 to 150,000 clones, approximately 84% of them singletons, with 3% to 4% in the top ten. The sequences come from PBMCs, collected around atezolizumab (anti-PD-L1) treatment. The receptors come from a man aged 50-60 years with urothelial cancer. Both conserved end residues are part of each CDR3. Fields, in order: D gene, J gene, V gene, clone size, CDR3 protein, CDR3 DNA. D genes are given only for firm matches. Clone size is given for some rows only: seen once, a few or many times, or a class if the clone is expanded.

>TRBD1|TRBJ2-7|TRBV5-1|once
CASKTGTGPTYEQYF
TGCGCCAGCAAGACCGGGACAGGTCCCACCTACGAGCAGTACTTC
>-|TRBJ1-1|TRBV5-1|-
CASSQARGGTEAFF
TGCGCCAGCAGCCAGGCTAGGGGCGGCACTGAAGCTTTCTTT
>TRBD2|TRBJ2-4|TRBV4-1|-
CASSTLAGVTNIQYF
TGCGCCAGCAGTACCCTAGCGGGAGTTACGAACATTCAGTACTTC
>TRBD2|TRBJ2-7|TRBV6-6|-
CASLLGGSHEQYF
TGTGCCAGCCTACTCGGGGGGTCCCACGAGCAGTACTTC
>-|TRBJ2-2|TRBV11-2|once
CASSWHQGRRNTGELFF
TGTGCCAGCAGCTGGCATCAGGGCAGGCGGAACACCGGGGAGCTGTTTTTT
>TRBD2|TRBJ2-5|TRBV7-2|-
CASSHSGSRGGGQETQYF
TGTGCCAGCAGCCATAGCGGGAGCCGCGGGGGAGGGCAAGAGACCCAGTACTTC
>TRBD1|TRBJ1-2|TRBV5-1|-
CASSVTGINGYTF
TGCGCCAGCAGCGTGACAGGGATTAATGGCTACACCTTC
>-|TRBJ2-3|TRBV9|-
CASSKGRGSTDTQYF
TGTGCCAGCAGCAAAGGGAGGGGGAGCACAGATACGCAGTATTTT
>TRBD1|TRBJ1-2|TRBV28|once
CASSRALTGVGYGYTF
TGTGCCAGCAGTCGCGCGTTGACAGGGGTAGGGTATGGCTACACCTTC
>TRBD1|TRBJ2-7|TRBV7-3|-
CASSPQGASYEQYF
TGTGCCAGCAGCCCCCAGGGGGCCTCCTACGAGCAGTACTTC
>TRBD1|TRBJ2-7|TRBV19|-
CASSTPDRGSEQYF
TGTGCCAGTAGTACCCCGGACAGGGGGTCCGAGCAGTACTTC